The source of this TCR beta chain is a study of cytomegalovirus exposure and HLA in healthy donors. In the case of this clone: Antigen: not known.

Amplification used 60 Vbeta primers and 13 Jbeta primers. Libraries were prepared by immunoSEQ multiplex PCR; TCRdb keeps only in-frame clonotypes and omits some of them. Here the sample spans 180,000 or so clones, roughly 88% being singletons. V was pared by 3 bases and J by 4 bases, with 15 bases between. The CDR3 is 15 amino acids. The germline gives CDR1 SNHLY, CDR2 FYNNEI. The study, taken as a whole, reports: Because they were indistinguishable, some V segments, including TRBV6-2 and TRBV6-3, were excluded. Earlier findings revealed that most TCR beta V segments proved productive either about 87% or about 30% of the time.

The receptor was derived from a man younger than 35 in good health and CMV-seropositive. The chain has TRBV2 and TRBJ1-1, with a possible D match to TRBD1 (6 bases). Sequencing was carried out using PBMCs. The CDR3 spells CASSDPRGRATEAFF. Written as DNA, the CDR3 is TGTGCCAGCAGTGATCCGAGGGGGAGGGCCACTGAAGCTTTCTTT.